This T cell receptor beta chain was recorded in a study of blood T cell repertoires in COVID-19. Looking at the study overall: From the United States, Italy and Spain came samples of acute and convalescent COVID-19. From T cells, B-cell-depleted T cells, or PBMCs came the material, which was cDNA or gDNA.

Authors' data handling: Reference gene primer amplification yielded estimated nucleated cell counts. TCRdb's copy holds only in-frame clones and misses some; the assay was immunoSEQ multiplex PCR. V, J and clone size derive from that table, while D and trimming were established from the DNA sequence. The repertoire holds about 170,000 clones, with roughly 88% as singletons. Germline V gene lookup returns CDR1 SEHNR and CDR2 FQNEAQ (reference sequence). V gave up 5 bases and J gave up 3 bases; unmatched junction bases: 10. This CDR3 is built from 17 residues. Sequencing input: peripheral blood. J is TRBJ1-2 and V is TRBV7-9; 12 bases map to TRBD1. The receptor was derived from a man aged 60 to 69 who had recovered from COVID-19. The CDR3 DNA reads TGTGCCAGCAGCCCGGGACAGGGGGCGCAGGGCGACTATGGCTACACCTTC. It is translated as CASSPGQGAQGDYGYTF.